The sequence of this T cell receptor (beta chain) was determined in a study of blood T cell repertoires in COVID-19. From germline, CDR1 is SEHNR and CDR2 FQNEAQ (reference sequence). The CDR3 spans 16 residues. With 4 bases removed from V and 0 bases from J, the gap between germline ends came to 16 bases. In the study's own analysis: Estimation of nucleated cell counts relied on the amplification of reference gene primers. Libraries were prepared by immunoSEQ multiplex PCR; TCRdb keeps only in-frame clonotypes and omits some of them. V, J and clone size reflect that table, while D and trimming were determined from the DNA. The sample has some 120,000 clones, more than 70% seen once.

The specimen sequenced was peripheral blood. The chain carries TRBV7-9 and TRBJ2-7; a weak D match, TRBD2 (6 bases). The receptor was derived from a woman of 80 years or more with acute or convalescent COVID-19. CDR3 amino acids: CASSSLRERASYEQYF. The CDR3, as DNA: TGTGCCAGCAGCTCTCTAAGGGAGCGGGCCTCCTACGAGCAGTACTTC.